The clone carrying this T cell receptor beta chain showed up just once. This entry comes from a study of cytomegalovirus exposure and HLA in healthy donors. Study information: Early release data held some 80 million unique TCRs from HLA-typed donors.

V lost 5 bases and J lost 3; bases outside the gene matches: 3. The CDR3 length is 15 residues. In germline, CDR1 is SGHNT, CDR2 YYREEE (reference sequence). Both 60 Vbeta primers and 13 Jbeta primers went into the PCR. Assay used: immunoSEQ multiplex PCR; TCRdb lists only in-frame clones, some missing. The data show over 200,000 clones, with 70% to 90% seen just once and roughly 1.3% held by the top ten. The sequenced sample consisted of PBMCs. This clonotype originated in a human donor in good health. This sequence joins TRBV5-4 and TRBJ2-1, with TRBD2 identical over 12 bases. The CDR3 nucleotides are TGTGCCAGCAGGACACTAGCGGGAGGCTACAATGAGCAGTTCTTC. As protein: CASRTLAGGYNEQFF.